The clone carrying this TCR beta chain was counted ten times or more. As yet, its antigen is unknown. The CDR3 length is 18 residues. Per the germline V gene, CDR1 is DFQATT and CDR2 is SNEGSKA (reference sequence). J gave up 1 base and V 0 bases, and 12 bases lay outside the gene matches. The source of the sample is a study of response to subunit inactivated influenza vaccine. Broader study findings: The study's authors posited that every seasonal influenza vaccination enlists few new T cells.

MiXCR, applied by TCRdb to the RT-PCR reads, yields one record per CDR3 protein. Among 650,000 to 800,000 distinct CDR3 sequences listed, approximately 17% were seen once. The sequencing here drew on PBMCs from blood, taken approximately 5 days after vaccination. The clonotype originates from a man aged 45-65 years who received an inactivated influenza vaccine. This chain links TRBV20-1 with TRBJ1-1; 9 bases map to TRBD1. Here the CDR3 DNA reads TGCAGTGCTAGAGATCCTCGTGACAGGGGGATCGCGAACACTGAAGCTTTCTTT. Translation gives CSARDPRDRGIANTEAFF.